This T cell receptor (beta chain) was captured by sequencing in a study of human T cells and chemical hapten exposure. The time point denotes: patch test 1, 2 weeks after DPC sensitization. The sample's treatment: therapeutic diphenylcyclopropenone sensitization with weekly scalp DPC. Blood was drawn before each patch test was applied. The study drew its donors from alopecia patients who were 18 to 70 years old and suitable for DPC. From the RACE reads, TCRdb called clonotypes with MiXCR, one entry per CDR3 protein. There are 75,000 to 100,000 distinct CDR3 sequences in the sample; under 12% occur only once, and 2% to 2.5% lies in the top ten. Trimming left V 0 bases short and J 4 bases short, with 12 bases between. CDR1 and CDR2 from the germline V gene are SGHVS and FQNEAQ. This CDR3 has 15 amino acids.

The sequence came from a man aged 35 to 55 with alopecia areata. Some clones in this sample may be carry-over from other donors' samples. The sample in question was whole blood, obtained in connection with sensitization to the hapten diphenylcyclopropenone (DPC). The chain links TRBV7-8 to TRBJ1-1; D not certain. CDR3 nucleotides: TGTGCCAGCAGCTTAGCGGAGGGCCGTGGCACTGAAGCTTTCTTT. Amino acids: CASSLAEGRGTEAFF.